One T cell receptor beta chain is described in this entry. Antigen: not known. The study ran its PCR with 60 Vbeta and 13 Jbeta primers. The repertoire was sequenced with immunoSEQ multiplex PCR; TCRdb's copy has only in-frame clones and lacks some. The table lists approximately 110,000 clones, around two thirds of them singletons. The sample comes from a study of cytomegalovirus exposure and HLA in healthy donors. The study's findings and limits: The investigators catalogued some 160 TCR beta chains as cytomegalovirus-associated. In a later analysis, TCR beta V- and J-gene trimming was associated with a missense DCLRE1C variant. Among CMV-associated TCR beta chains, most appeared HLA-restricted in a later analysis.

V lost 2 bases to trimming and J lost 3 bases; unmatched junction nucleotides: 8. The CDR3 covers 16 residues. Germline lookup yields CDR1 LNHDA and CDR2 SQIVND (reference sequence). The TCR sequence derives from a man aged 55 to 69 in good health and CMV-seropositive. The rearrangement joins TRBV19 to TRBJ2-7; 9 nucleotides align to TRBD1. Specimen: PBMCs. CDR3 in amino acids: CASSIRTGTGNYEQYF. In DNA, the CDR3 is TGTGCCAGTAGTATACGGACCGGGACAGGGAACTACGAGCAGTACTTC.